These 21 T cell receptor beta chains were sequenced from one sample in a study of blood T cell repertoires in COVID-19. TCRdb's copy holds only in-frame clones and misses some; the assay was immunoSEQ multiplex PCR. The table records approximately 190,000 clones, 80% to 85% of them present only once. The sample comprised peripheral blood. The receptor source for this set is a human donor in a cohort sampled during active COVID-19.

This chain uses TRBV18 with TRBJ1-2; D is undetermined. The V end lost 2 bases, the J end lost 4 bases, and 14 bases lay between the germline ends. Germline V gives CDR1 KGHSH, CDR2 LQKENI. The CDR3 sequence is 15 residues long. Here the CDR3 DNA reads TGTGCCAGCTCACCAACTCTTCCGGGAGGCTATGGCTACACCTTC. Translating it yields CASSPTLPGGYGYTF.

This chain uses TRBV13 with TRBJ2-5; tentative D call: TRBD2 (6 bases). Trimming shortened V by 6 bases and J by 7 bases, and 9 bases separated the two germline ends. The length of the CDR3 is 11 residues. Germline CDR1 and CDR2: PRHDT and FYEKMQ (reference sequence). CDR3 nucleotide sequence: TGTGCCAGCAGTGCCGGGGGGACCCAGTACTTC. This codes for CASSAGGTQYF.

This clone was seen only once. The same CDR3 can be traced to other DNA sequences in this sample. CDR3 protein: CASSIGGRETQYF. CDR3 bases: TGTGCCAGTAGTATCGGGGGACGGGAGACCCAGTACTTC. The genes are TRBV19 and TRBJ2-5, with TRBD2 as a possible D gene (6 bases). The CDR3 contains 13 residues. The V gene lost 3 bases and the J gene lost 5 bases, with 10 bases spanning the gap. Germline values: CDR1 LNHDA, CDR2 SQIVND (reference sequence).

The chain links TRBV10-2 to TRBJ2-2; a possible D gene is TRBD2 (6 bases). The CDR3 runs to 15 residues. Germline-derived CDR1 and CDR2 are WSHSY and SAAADI. V was clipped by 6 bases and J by 2 bases, with 13 bases between them. The CDR3 region is CASRGGGPNTGELFF. The CDR3 coding sequence is TGCGCCAGCAGGGGGGGAGGCCCAAACACCGGGGAGCTGTTTTTT.

The V gene is TRBV7-9, the J gene TRBJ1-4, with D possibly TRBD1 on 6 matching bases. V gave up 4 bases and J gave up 0 bases, with 9 bases separating them. Germline V gives CDR1 SEHNR, CDR2 FQNEAQ (reference sequence). This CDR3 spans 15 amino acids. The DNA for the CDR3 is TGTGCCAGCAGCTCCTACAGGGCAACTAATGAAAAACTGTTTTTT. Its protein is CASSSYRATNEKLFF.

V is TRBV7-9 and J is TRBJ2-3; unclear D gene. The germline V gene has CDR1 SEHNR and CDR2 FQNEAQ (reference sequence). V dropped 2 bases and J dropped 2 bases, with 8 bases sitting between them. The CDR3 is 14 amino acids. The CDR3 loop reads CASSLFSFTDTQYF. The CDR3 region has the DNA TGTGCCAGCAGCTTATTCAGTTTCACAGATACGCAGTATTTT.

At least ten counts were recorded for this clone. This sequence joins TRBV9 and TRBJ1-5; no clear D gene. Trimming shortened V by 0 bases and J by 9 bases, and 7 bases separated the two germline ends. There are 12 residues in the CDR3. From germline, CDR1 is SGDLS and CDR2 YYNGEE. The chain's CDR3 is CASSVAEGPQHF. Written as DNA, the CDR3 is TGTGCCAGCAGCGTAGCTGAGGGGCCCCAGCATTTT.

V is TRBV10-3 and J is TRBJ2-2, with TRBD2 matching over 9 bases. Germline CDR1 is ENHRY and CDR2 is SYGVKD. The V segment lost 6 bases and the J segment 2 bases; nucleotides outside the gene matches: 7. The CDR3 extends over 16 amino acids. DNA of the CDR3: TGTGCCATCAGGAGAACTAGCGGGCGAAACACCGGGGAGCTGTTTTTT. This sequence encodes CAIRRTSGRNTGELFF.

This chain uses TRBV30 with TRBJ2-3, with 8 nucleotides matching TRBD2. CDR1 GTSNPN and CDR2 SVGIG come from the germline V gene (reference sequence). The CDR3 contains 15 residues. V lost 0 bases to trimming and J lost 7 bases; unmatched junction nucleotides: 9. CDR3 in DNA: TGTGCCTGGAGTGTAAGGCCAGCGGGAGCGTATACGCAGTATTTT. Protein: CAWSVRPAGAYTQYF.

The chain uses TRBV24-1 and TRBJ2-1; the match to TRBD2 covers 9 bases. The CDR3 has 14 residues. V lost 7 bases and J lost 4; bases outside the gene matches: 4. Germline-derived CDR1 and CDR2 are KGHDR and SFDVKD. The CDR3 loop reads CATRAGGIYNEQFF. The CDR3 DNA reads as TGTGCCACCAGGGCGGGGGGGATATACAATGAGCAGTTCTTC.

The rearrangement links TRBV6-1 to TRBJ2-2; D uncertain. The CDR3 runs to 14 residues. V gave up 0 bases and J gave up 6 bases, with 8 bases separating them. Germline V gene lookup returns CDR1 MNHNS and CDR2 SASEGT. CDR3 DNA: TGTGCCAGCAGTGAAGCGAGGAAATCCGGGGAGCTGTTTTTT. Amino acids: CASSEARKSGELFF.

The chain has TRBV6-5 and TRBJ1-1, with 8 bases identical to TRBD1. J gave up 5 bases and V 7 bases, and 9 bases lay outside the gene matches. The germline gives CDR1 MNHEY, CDR2 SVGAGI. CDR3 length equals 14 residues. The CDR3 DNA is TGTGCCAGCAAAGAGGACAGGGTAGGAACTGAAGCTTTCTTT. Translation gives CASKEDRVGTEAFF.

J is TRBJ1-1 and V is TRBV2; no firm D call. The CDR3 totals 15 residues. Germline-derived CDR1 and CDR2 are SNHLY and FYNNEI. V lost 5 bases and J lost 0, with 13 bases in between. Here the CDR3 DNA reads TGTGCCAGCAGTCACCCGGGAGAGATGAACACTGAAGCTTTCTTT. Its translation is CASSHPGEMNTEAFF.

CDR3 in amino acids: CASSQVAREAGELFF. The CDR3 DNA is TGCGCCAGCAGCCAAGTGGCTCGAGAGGCCGGGGAGCTGTTTTTT. The rearrangement uses TRBV4-1 and TRBJ2-2; the D is unclear. The ends were cut back, 1 base at V and 6 bases at J, with 12 bases in the middle. Germline assignment: CDR1 MGHRA and CDR2 YSYEKL. The CDR3 is 15 residues long.

The chain employs TRBV6-5 and TRBJ1-3, with D hard to call. There are 15 residues in the CDR3. V was cut by 7 bases and J by 2 bases, with 15 bases left in between. CDR1 and CDR2 (germline): MNHEY, SVGAGI. DNA for the CDR3: TGTGCCAGCATACAGTATTACAAAACTGGAAACACCATATATTTT. Translated, it gives CASIQYYKTGNTIYF.

This clone was counted only a few times. This sequence joins TRBV6-5 and TRBJ1-1; D is unresolved. CDR3 length equals 13 residues. Trimming shortened V by 4 bases and J by 9 bases, and 15 bases separated the two germline ends. Per germline, CDR1 MNHEY and CDR2 SVGAGI. CDR3 bases: TGTGCCAGCAGTTCCGGAGGGAGACGTAAAGCTTTCTTT. Translation: CASSSGGRRKAFF.

In its sample, this clone was seen a few times. The chain uses TRBV25-1 and TRBJ2-7; perhaps TRBD2 as D (5 bases). This CDR3 has 13 amino acids. Trimming cost V 4 bases and J 4 bases, with 11 bases left between them. CDR1 and CDR2 (germline): MGHDK, SYGVNS. The CDR3 DNA reads TGTGCCAGCAGTGTAGACCCGGGGTACGAGCAGTACTTC. Translated: CASSVDPGYEQYF.

The chain carries TRBV4-1 and TRBJ1-3; 9 nucleotides align to TRBD1. The V gene end was trimmed by 1 base and the J gene end by 6 bases; junction bases not matched to a gene: 19. This CDR3 contains 20 residues. From germline, CDR1 is MGHRA and CDR2 YSYEKL. Written as DNA, the CDR3 is TGCGCCAGCAGCCAAGCGACAGGGGGTCCCCTCGTTCCCGGCATAAACACCATATATTTT. Encoded protein: CASSQATGGPLVPGINTIYF.

The chain carries TRBV5-1 and TRBJ2-7; D might be TRBD1 (6 bases). The V gene's germline CDR1 is SGHRS and CDR2 YFSETQ. Deletions cut 2 bases from V and 5 bases from J, with 26 bases between. This CDR3 is built from 18 residues. The CDR3 coding sequence is TGCGCCAGCAGCTTTCTTGGGGGCGAAAGTTGGGGAACGGACGAGCAGTACTTC. Its translation is CASSFLGGESWGTDEQYF.

This clone has a single count. The rearrangement links TRBV15 to TRBJ2-5; D may be TRBD2 (5 bases). CDR1 is LNHNV and CDR2 is YYDKDF in the germline V gene (reference sequence). The CDR3 has 14 residues. V lost 0 bases and J lost 5, with 10 bases in between. The CDR3 nucleotides read TGTGCCACCAGCAGAGATGGCCGGGGTGAGACCCAGTACTTC. Its protein product is CATSRDGRGETQYF.

This chain links TRBV19 with TRBJ1-2; unclear D gene. The CDR3 totals 13 residues. Trimming removed 8 bases at V and 5 bases at J, with 15 bases between. The germline V gene encodes CDR1 LNHDA and CDR2 SQIVND (reference sequence). CDR3 in DNA: TGTGCCAGTGGTGGCCCACCCCAATATGGCTACACCTTC. Translating it yields CASGGPPQYGYTF.